This entry concerns a single TCR beta chain. Its target is unknown. The data are from a study of shared clonotypes between healthy human individuals. Study in general: Donors consisted of a couple of women and three men between 18 and 49. CD4 naive cells filled three plates per donor, CD4 memory three, CD8 naive two and CD8 memory one.

TCRdb's table, derived via immunoSEQ multiplex PCR, lists solely in-frame clones and lacks some. The table has some 1,100,000 clones, around three quarters seen once. The CDR3 covers 13 residues. Germline-derived CDR1 and CDR2 are SGDLS and YYNGEE. Trimming removed 1 base from V and 5 bases from J, with 6 bases in between. Broader study findings: Among several donors, approximately 5.4% of naive CD4 clonotypes were found in common.

Into CD45RA+ naive and CD45RA-negative memory subsets, the CD4+ cells were split. The TCR sequence derives from a man younger than 35 in good health. Some clones in this sample may be carry-over from other donors' samples. This chain joins TRBV9 and TRBJ2-2, with D possibly matching TRBD1 (6 bases). The sample was memory CD4+ T cells from PBMCs. Specified subset: CD45RA-negative fraction. CDR3: CASSVQGTGELFF. In DNA form, the CDR3 reads TGTGCCAGCAGCGTACAGGGGACCGGGGAGCTGTTTTTT. The entire variable domain, with the rest obtained from reference TRBV9 and TRBJ2-2, is as follows: DSGVTQTPKHLITATGQRVTLRCSPRSGDLSVYWYQQSLDQGLQFLIQYYNGEERAKGNILERFSAQQFPDLHSELNLSSLELGDSALYFCASSVQGTGELFFGEGSRLTVL.